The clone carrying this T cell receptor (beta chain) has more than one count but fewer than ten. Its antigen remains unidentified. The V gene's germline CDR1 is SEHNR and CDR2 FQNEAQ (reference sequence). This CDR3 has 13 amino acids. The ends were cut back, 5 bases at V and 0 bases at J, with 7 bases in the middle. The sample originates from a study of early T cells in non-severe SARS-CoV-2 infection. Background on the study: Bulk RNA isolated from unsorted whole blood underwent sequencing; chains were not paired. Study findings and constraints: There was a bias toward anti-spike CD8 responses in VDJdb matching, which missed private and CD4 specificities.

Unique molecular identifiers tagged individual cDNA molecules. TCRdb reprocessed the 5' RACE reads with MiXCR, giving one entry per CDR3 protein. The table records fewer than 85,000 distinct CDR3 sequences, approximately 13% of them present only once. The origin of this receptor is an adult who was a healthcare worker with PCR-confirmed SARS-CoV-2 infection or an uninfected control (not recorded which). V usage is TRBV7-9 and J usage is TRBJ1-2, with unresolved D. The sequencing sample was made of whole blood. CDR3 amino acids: CASSPSANYGYTF. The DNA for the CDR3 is TGTGCCAGCAGCCCTTCAGCTAACTATGGCTACACCTTC.